This T cell receptor beta chain was sequenced for a study of patients and donors after allogeneic stem cell transplantation. The CDR3 runs 15 residues. V lost 0 bases, J lost 5 bases, and 5 bases stayed unmatched. Germline CDR1 reads LGHDT; CDR2 reads YNNKEL (reference sequence). TCRdb re-called the RT-PCR reads with MiXCR, one entry per CDR3 protein. Seen here are some 960,000 distinct CDR3 sequences, roughly 18% observed once, and the top ten hold 6%. This clonotype was seen only a few times. Sequencing was done on a sample of blood, either unsorted or a sorted T cell fraction (not recorded which). The rearrangement joins TRBV3-1 to TRBJ2-7; 9 bases are a match to TRBD2. The source is a human donor who was either an allogeneic HSCT recipient or a stem cell or donor lymphocyte infusion donor (not recorded which). It is not recorded whose cells these are; they may come from a transplant donor. CDR3 in amino acids: CASSQELAGADEQYF. In DNA, the CDR3 is TGTGCCAGCAGCCAAGAGTTAGCGGGGGCGGACGAGCAGTACTTC.